The clone carrying this T cell receptor beta chain was picked up many times. The target antigen is unknown. Using MiXCR, TCRdb re-called clones from the PCR reads. This sample has 35,000 to 55,000 clones, with approximately 26% found just once. This specimen belongs to a study of metastatic and nonmetastatic thyroid tumors. Whole-study findings and limits: Across blood and tumor, TCR beta diversity in malignant thyroid tumors was reportedly significantly higher than in benign nodules.

The germline V gene encodes CDR1 DFQATT and CDR2 SNEGSKA (reference sequence). The V gene lost 5 bases and the J gene lost 1 base, with 15 bases spanning the gap. The CDR3 is made up of 15 amino acids. The entire patient cohort was treatment-naive prior to thyroid surgery. The specimen sequenced was blood. The sequence came from a male donor with papillary thyroid cancer or a benign thyroid nodule (not recorded which). Some clones in this sample may be carry-over from other donors' samples. This chain links TRBV20-1 with TRBJ2-1; D tentatively reads TRBD1 or TRBD2 (6 bases each). CDR3 nucleotide sequence: TGCAGTGCTGGCCGTAGCGGACAGTCCTACAATGAGCAGTTCTTC. It yields the protein CSAGRSGQSYNEQFF.